This T cell receptor beta chain was recovered during a study of identical twins. Regarding the study as a whole: Excess twin sharing in beta out-of-frame sequences was weaker.

Trimming removed 5 bases from V and 0 bases from J, with 13 bases in between. Germline V CDR1 and CDR2: SGHRS, YFSETQ. The CDR3 covers 15 residues. This clonotype was counted only a few times. Its antigen is not known. TCRdb ran MiXCR on the 5' RACE reads and lists one entry per CDR3 protein. The data show 700,000 or so distinct CDR3 sequences, with 21% seen just once and 4% to 4.5% held by the top ten. This sample was also put to use in a study of T cells expressing NK-cell markers. This second study says: One observes that, in several donors, these clonotypes were also the leading ones within the CD3+CD56-NKG2C+ fraction.

The source material was PBMCs. The source is a woman between 18 and 29 years old in good health. The genes are TRBV5-1 and TRBJ2-3; D might be TRBD2 (6 bases). The CDR3 is CASSFAGTSTDTQYF. The CDR3 coding sequence is TGCGCCAGCAGTTTTGCAGGGACTAGCACAGATACGCAGTATTTT.